A single T cell receptor beta chain is shown here with its context. Its antigen has not been determined. The germline gene is not matched at one end of the junction; a read error may be the cause. The data belong to a study of patients with pleural tuberculosis (dated by TCRdb to between 2012 and 2015). From a lookup of the germline V gene, CDR1 and CDR2 are MGHDK and SYGVNS. The CDR3 measures 18 amino acids from cysteine to phenylalanine. Only the CDR3 region is kept as DNA, spanning 54 bases read in frame from base 1. TCRdb records Illumina Genome Analyzer IIx as the sequencer. TCRdb passed the public sequencing reads through fastp at Q25 and MiXCR, retaining productive beta sequences. Rows matching on CDR3 protein sequence are summarized as one entry with the most common DNA and genes. The sample includes about 30,000 distinct CDR3 sequences, with 15% to 20% observed a single time. The leading ten clones occupy 3.5% of the sample.

The chain was built from TRBV25-1 and TRBJ2-1; TRBD1 aligns with 10 central bases. The specimen sequenced was peripheral blood. The sequence was obtained from a human donor with pleural tuberculosis. The DNA sequence is as follows: TGTTCCAGCAGTGAAAGGGGGACAGGGGATAGCTCCTACAATGAGCAGTTCTTC. The resulting protein is CSSSERGTGDSSYNEQFF.